This T cell receptor beta chain comes out of a study of blood T cell repertoires in COVID-19 (dated by TCRdb to 2019 to 2021). Regarding the study in general: Samples covering the acute and convalescent phases of COVID-19 were provided by collaborators in the United States, Italy and Spain. The repertoires were released in a freely available public database meant as a resource for research on the immune response to SARS-CoV-2. The material from the prospective study consisted of cDNA or gDNA derived from T cells, B-cell-depleted T cells, or PBMCs. The samples were drawn from two sources: the first 160 participants of the ongoing ImmuneRACE study, and 1,254 subjects contributed by 6 global collaborators. Deeply sampled blood TCRbeta repertoires from subjects exposed to, actively infected with, or recovered from COVID-19 were included in the dataset. Nearly every sample came with metadata listing a de-identified subject ID, COVID-19 status, age in years and sex. Where HLA class I and class II types were available, the types were taken from metadata supplied by the sample provider, not from assay-based typing. Overall study results and their limits: The amount of clinical and demographic metadata varied by source and participant and was provided uncurated.

The immunoSEQ Assay, a bias-controlled multiplex PCR, was used to amplify TCRbeta CDR3 regions from genomic DNA. On the study's bioinformatics: Nucleated cell counts per sample were estimated from amplification of reference gene primers within the assay. To quantify the absolute abundance of each unique TCRbeta CDR3 rearrangement, sequence reads were collapsed and filtered. For each sample, productive Simpson clonality was calculated as the square root of Simpson's diversity index across productive rearrangements. TCRdb took over this immuneACCESS table, retaining in-frame rearrangements with V and J assigned. Such tables are incomplete; in checked studies, under half of the missing clones stem from an unresolved V gene, and the remainder is unexplained. That table supplies the V and J calls and clone size; D and trimming were determined from the DNA. For this sample the table gives under 200,000 clones, of which 65% to 85% were detected only once. The top ten clonotypes cover 2.6% of the sample.

The collaborating institutions used their own protocols to collect whole blood in K2EDTA tubes. For TCRbeta analysis, collaborator samples were shipped as frozen whole blood, as isolated PBMCs, or as DNA extracted from either sample type. Of note for this clone: Its recognized antigen is unknown. The record has no base qualities; no much larger clone is one base away.

Compared with germline, V lacks 6 bases and J lacks 7 bases; bases without a gene match: 10. Per the germline V gene, MDHEN is the CDR1 and SYDVKM is the CDR2. From the cysteine through the phenylalanine, the CDR3 covers 15 amino acids. Only the CDR3 region is kept as DNA, spanning 45 bases read in frame from base 1. This chain is built from TRBV28 and TRBJ1-5; TRBD1 aligns with 9 central bases. The sequenced sample consisted of peripheral blood. The source is a human donor with acute or convalescent COVID-19. The donor label of this sample is uncertain. The DNA reads as follows: TGTGCCAGCAGCCATCAGGGACAGGGAAAACAGCCCCAGCATTTT. Translation gives CASSHQGQGKQPQHF.